Following are 13 T cell receptor beta chains from one sample sequenced in a study of graft-versus-host responses after intestinal transplantation (dated by TCRdb to about 2021). Libraries came from the immunoSEQ multiplex PCR assay. TCRdb retrieved this table from immuneACCESS and kept in-frame rearrangements only. Not all clones are present; in checked studies, unresolved V genes account for under half, and no reason is known for the remainder. The sample records 50,000 to 75,000 clones, roughly nine tenths of which are singletons. The ten biggest clones cover roughly 1.6% of the sample. This sample's time point label indicates: cells obtained before transplantation from donor or recipient. These receptors have no identified antigens. The sample was unstimulated CD8+ T cells sorted from spleen or lymph node cells, taken before transplant. The receptors originated from a human donor who was the organ donor for an intestinal transplant.

DNA of the CDR3: TGTGCCAGCAGGCCATACTCGAGCTCTGGAAACACCATATATTTT. Translated, it gives CASRPYSSSGNTIYF. V and J are TRBV28 and TRBJ1-3; D unresolved. Germline assignment: CDR1 MDHEN and CDR2 SYDVKM. This CDR3 comprises 15 residues. V shed 6 bases and J shed 0 bases, with 12 bases lying between them.

This chain joins TRBV6-4 and TRBJ2-1; 8 bases match TRBD2. The CDR3 length is 15 residues. V was clipped by 3 bases and J by 6 bases; unmatched bases: 7. The germline V gene encodes CDR1 MRHNA and CDR2 SNTAGT. CDR3 bases: TGTGCCAGCAGTGAGACCAGCGGGAGCGGCAATGAGCAGTTCTTC. This translates into CASSETSGSGNEQFF.

The chain employs TRBV11-2 and TRBJ2-7, with a weak D call TRBD1 (5 bases). From germline, CDR1 is SGHAT and CDR2 FQNNGV. V lost 4 bases and J lost 6, with 13 bases in between. The CDR3 spans 13 residues. In nucleotides, the CDR3 is TGTGCCAGCAGCTCCCCGACAGAGCCCGAGCAGTACTTC. Translation gives CASSSPTEPEQYF.

In this sample, this clone turned up once. CDR3 nucleotide sequence: TGTGCCAGCAGTTTTTATGGCTTGGCTAATGAAAAACTGTTTTTT. This sequence encodes CASSFYGLANEKLFF. The chain is built from TRBV27 and TRBJ1-4; D unresolved. V shed 3 bases and J shed 3 bases, with 11 bases lying between them. Germline values: CDR1 MNHEY, CDR2 SMNVEV (reference sequence). CDR3 length equals 15 residues.

The chain couples TRBV7-3 to TRBJ1-2; the match to TRBD1 covers 7 bases. Per the germline V gene, CDR1 is SGHTA and CDR2 is FQGTGA. The V segment lost 6 bases and the J segment 2 bases; nucleotides outside the gene matches: 9. This CDR3 comprises 15 residues. The CDR3 DNA sequence: TGTGCCAGCAGAGAAAGACAGGGAGTAAACTATGGCTACACCTTC. It specifies CASRERQGVNYGYTF.

As DNA, the CDR3 is TGTGCCAGTTGGGTGACAGGGAAAGCTTTCTTT. Translating it yields CASWVTGKAFF. The chain uses TRBV19 and TRBJ1-1; 7 bases align to TRBD1. Per the germline V gene, CDR1 is LNHDA and CDR2 is SQIVND (reference sequence). V trimming: 8 bases; J trimming: 9 bases; junction bases outside the gene matches: 6. The CDR3 has 11 residues.

This chain connects TRBV7-6 to TRBJ2-7, with TRBD2 matching over 11 bases. The CDR3 has 13 residues. Germline CDR1 is SGHVS and CDR2 is FNYEAQ. The J segment lost 6 bases and the V segment lost 9 bases, leaving 7 bases of the junction unmatched. CDR3 nucleotides: TGTGCCAGTTACACTAGCGGGAGTGCCGAGCAGTACTTC. Translated, it gives CASYTSGSAEQYF. Full variable domain (remainder filled in from reference TRBV7-6 and TRBJ2-7): GAGVSQSPRYKVTKRGQDVALRCDPISGHVSLYWYRQALGQGPEFLTYFNYEAQQDKSGLPNDRFSAERPEGSISTLTIQRTEQRDSAMYRCASYTSGSAEQYFGPGTRLTVT.

The V call is TRBV18, the J call TRBJ2-1; 11 bases are shared with TRBD1. After removal of 6 bases from V and 4 bases from J, the junction contained 5 bases not matched to a gene. Germline loops: CDR1 KGHSH, CDR2 LQKENI. The CDR3 loop spans 15 amino acids. The CDR3 region has the DNA TGTGCCAGCTCGGACAGGGGGCCGCCATACAATGAGCAGTTCTTC. Translating it yields CASSDRGPPYNEQFF.

This clone was seen a single time. J is TRBJ1-1 and V is TRBV6-5; 8 bases align to TRBD1. Trimming took 0 bases from V and 3 from J; bases not matched to a gene: 6. This CDR3 has 16 residues. Germline CDR1 is MNHEY and CDR2 is SVGAGI. CDR3: CASSYSTGVAYTEAFF. The CDR3 nucleotides are TGTGCCAGCAGTTACTCGACAGGGGTGGCTTACACTGAAGCTTTCTTT.

The chain combines TRBV7-8 with TRBJ2-7, with 9 bases lining up with TRBD2. J lost 3 bases, V lost 2 bases, and 5 bases had no gene match. This CDR3 spans 15 amino acids. The V gene's germline CDR1 is SGHVS and CDR2 FQNEAQ. In nucleotides, the CDR3 is TGTGCCAGCAGCTTACTGGGACTAGCCGACTACGAGCAGTACTTC. Its protein product is CASSLLGLADYEQYF.

This chain uses TRBV10-3 with TRBJ2-5; D not certain. CDR1 is ENHRY, CDR2 SYGVKD, per germline. Trimming took off 5 bases at V and 7 bases at J, with 11 bases between the two ends. The CDR3 sequence is 12 residues long. The CDR3 DNA reads TGTGCCATCAGTTCCGTTAGAGGGACCCAGTACTTC. This codes for CAISSVRGTQYF.

This clone was seen only once. CDR3 in DNA: TGCGCCAGCAGCTTGGCCAACGGGGGTGGGAGAGATACGCAGTATTTT. Its protein is CASSLANGGGRDTQYF. V usage is TRBV5-1 and J usage is TRBJ2-3, with a possible D match to TRBD2 (6 bases). Germline assignment: CDR1 SGHRS and CDR2 YFSETQ. CDR3 length: 16 residues. V dropped 0 bases and J dropped 5 bases, with 16 bases sitting between them.

This clone was found once. The rearrangement uses TRBV2 and TRBJ2-1, with 7 bases fitting TRBD1. V lost 4 bases, J lost 5 bases, and 8 bases stayed unmatched. Germline CDR1 reads SNHLY; CDR2 reads FYNNEI. This CDR3 contains 15 residues. The CDR3 sequence is CASSARTGLDNEQFF. As DNA, the CDR3 is TGTGCCAGCAGTGCCAGGACAGGTCTGGACAATGAGCAGTTCTTC. Variable domain in full (rest from reference TRBV2 and TRBJ2-1): EPEVTQTPSHQVTQMGQEVILRCVPISNHLYFYWYRQILGQKVEFLVSFYNNEISEKSEIFDDQFSVERPDGSNFTLKIRSTKLEDSAMYFCASSARTGLDNEQFFGPGTRLTVL.